These T cell receptor beta chains were read from a single sample in a study of post-analysis software for immune sequencing data. Via MiXCR, TCRdb re-called the PCR reads, giving one row per CDR3 protein. The sample shows approximately 660,000 distinct CDR3 sequences, approximately 60% of them seen only once. Material: blood. The origin of the receptors is a girl aged 2 to 10 with multiple sclerosis. Each CDR3 is given with its conserved first and last residue. D genes are given only for firm matches. Size tells how often a clone was seen (once, few, many) or the class of an expanded clone, and some rows leave it out.

D: NA; V: TRBV12-3/TRBV12-4; size: NA; J: TRBJ1-1; DNA: TGTGCCAGCAGCTCCACCGACACCGTTACAGAAGCTTTCTTT; CDR3: CASSSTDTVTEAFF
D: TRBD1; V: TRBV2; size: once; J: TRBJ2-3; DNA: TGTGCCAGGGGACAGGGATTCACAGATACGCAGTATTTT; CDR3: CARGQGFTDTQYF
D: NA; V: TRBV6-2/TRBV6-3; size: NA; J: TRBJ2-7; DNA: TGTGCCAGCAGTTATTGGACCGATCGGACCTACGAGCAGTACTTC; CDR3: CASSYWTDRTYEQYF
D: TRBD1; V: TRBV5-1; size: NA; J: TRBJ2-2; DNA: TGCGCCAGCAGCTTGGCCAGGGACAGCCTCTACGACACCGGGGAGCTGTTTTTT; CDR3: CASSLARDSLYDTGELFF
D: NA; V: TRBV6-2/TRBV6-3; size: NA; J: TRBJ1-1; DNA: TGTGCCAGCAGTTACTTGAGGCAGATGAACACTGAAGCTTTCTTT; CDR3: CASSYLRQMNTEAFF
D: NA; V: TRBV4-2; size: few; J: TRBJ2-3; DNA: TGCGCCAGCAGCCAAGACTCGGGGCTAGCGAGCACAGATACGCAGTATTTT; CDR3: CASSQDSGLASTDTQYF
D: NA; V: TRBV5-5; size: few; J: TRBJ2-1; DNA: TGTGCCAGCAGCCCCTCCAGGGAGGTGGGTGAGCAGTTCTTC; CDR3: CASSPSREVGEQFF
D: TRBD1; V: TRBV29-1; size: few; J: TRBJ2-3; DNA: TGCAGCGTTCGATCCTTAGGACAGGATTATTACCAAGTCTTGAGCACAGATACGCAGTATTTT; CDR3: CSVRSLGQDYYQVLSTDTQYF
D: NA; V: TRBV21-1; size: NA; J: TRBJ2-7; DNA: TGTGCCAGCAGCAAAGCTGGCTCCCCCGGGGAGCAGTACTTC; CDR3: CASSKAGSPGEQYF
D: NA; V: TRBV12-3/TRBV12-4; size: few; J: TRBJ2-1; DNA: TGTGCCAGCAGTTTAACGGGGGTCGCCTACAATGAGCAGTTCTTC; CDR3: CASSLTGVAYNEQFF
D: NA; V: TRBV7-9; size: few; J: TRBJ2-7; DNA: TGTGCCAGCAGCTTAAGGCAGGATTCCTACGAGCAGTACTTC; CDR3: CASSLRQDSYEQYF
D: TRBD2; V: TRBV12-3/TRBV12-4; size: NA; J: TRBJ2-1; DNA: TGTGCCAGCAGTTTAGGGCGGGAGTTCGGCGAGCAGTTCTTC; CDR3: CASSLGREFGEQFF
D: NA; V: TRBV20-1; size: NA; J: TRBJ2-1; DNA: TGCACCCCGGCCTCGGGTTTTGCTGAGCAGTTCTTC; CDR3: CTPASGFAEQFF
D: TRBD2; V: TRBV7-9; size: few; J: TRBJ2-1; DNA: TGTGCCGGCAGCTCTCCTAGCGGATTTTACAATGAGCAGTTCTTC; CDR3: CAGSSPSGFYNEQFF
D: TRBD2; V: TRBV20-1; size: NA; J: TRBJ2-7; DNA: TGCAGTGCTAGCTCCGAAGGACTAGCGCGATACGAGCAGTACTTC; CDR3: CSASSEGLARYEQYF
D: TRBD2; V: TRBV7-2; size: few; J: TRBJ2-3; DNA: TGTGCCAGCAGCTTAGTAGCGGGGGGGCCTAGCACAGATACGCAGTATTTT; CDR3: CASSLVAGGPSTDTQYF
D: NA; V: TRBV7-6; size: NA; J: TRBJ2-5; DNA: TGTGCCAGCAGCTTAGAGACAGGGAGGAAAGAGACCCAGTACTTC; CDR3: CASSLETGRKETQYF
D: NA; V: TRBV5-1; size: few; J: TRBJ2-3; DNA: TGCGCCAGCAGCTTGGGCCTCCAGGGGACAGATACGCAGTATTTT; CDR3: CASSLGLQGTDTQYF
D: NA; V: TRBV12-3/TRBV12-4; size: NA; J: TRBJ1-5; DNA: TGTGCCAGCTGGTTGGGCGGCAATCAGCCCCAGCATTTT; CDR3: CASWLGGNQPQHF
D: NA; V: TRBV10-1; size: few; J: TRBJ2-7; DNA: TGCGCCAGCAGTGAGGGACTACCTAGTAAAACGCAGTACTTC; CDR3: CASSEGLPSKTQYF
D: NA; V: TRBV29-1; size: NA; J: TRBJ2-5; DNA: TGCAGGGCAGGGGAGGGAGAGACCCAGTACTTC; CDR3: CRAGEGETQYF
D: NA; V: TRBV12-3/TRBV12-4; size: few; J: TRBJ1-1; DNA: TGTGCCAGCAGTATCAGGGGCGGCACTGAAGCTTTCTTT; CDR3: CASSIRGGTEAFF
D: NA; V: TRBV12-3/TRBV12-4; size: NA; J: TRBJ2-7; DNA: TGTGCCAGCAGTTCCGGGAGCTCCCACTACGAGCAGTACTTC; CDR3: CASSSGSSHYEQYF
D: NA; V: TRBV7-2; size: NA; J: TRBJ2-3; DNA: TGTGCCAGCAGCTTAGTGGCGGGGTCGTCCACAGATACGCAGTATTTT; CDR3: CASSLVAGSSTDTQYF
D: NA; V: TRBV2; size: NA; J: TRBJ2-3; DNA: TGTGCCAGCAATGTGGGAGATACGCAGTATTTT; CDR3: CASNVGDTQYF
D: NA; V: TRBV20-1; size: few; J: TRBJ2-1; DNA: TGCAGTGCTAGGACACTCACCGATGAGCAGTTCTTC; CDR3: CSARTLTDEQFF
D: TRBD2; V: TRBV24-1; size: NA; J: TRBJ2-1; DNA: TGTGCCACCAGTGATTTACGGCTAGCGGGGGGAAACAATGAGCAGTTCTTC; CDR3: CATSDLRLAGGNNEQFF
D: NA; V: TRBV20-1; size: NA; J: TRBJ1-2; DNA: TGCAGTGCCCCGGGACTGGGCTATGGCTACACCTTC; CDR3: CSAPGLGYGYTF
D: NA; V: TRBV12-3/TRBV12-4; size: NA; J: TRBJ1-6; DNA: TGTGCCAGCAGTTTGGAGGGTAGCGGTAATTCACCCCTCCACTTT; CDR3: CASSLEGSGNSPLHF
D: NA; V: TRBV15; size: once; J: TRBJ1-2; DNA: TGTGCCACCAGCAGAGATGCCAGCTATGGCTACACCTTC; CDR3: CATSRDASYGYTF